This entry lists 21 T cell receptor beta chains sequenced from one sample in a study of T cell repertoires in cytomegalovirus infection. No antigens are known for them. TCRdb analysed the reads with MiXCR anew, one entry per CDR3 protein. The sample consists of about 25,000 distinct CDR3 sequences, under 25% of them appearing once. This specimen was CD8+ T cells from cultured PBMCs, taken from culture after CMV antigen stimulation. The receptors come from a human donor in good health (CMV status not recorded). Some clones in this sample may be carry-over from other donors' samples.

This clonotype was observed a handful of times. The CDR3 region is CASSPGQGYSNQPQHF. In nucleotides, the CDR3 is TGTGCCAGCAGTCCAGGACAGGGCTATAGCAATCAGCCCCAGCATTTT. The rearrangement uses TRBV12-3 or TRBV12-4 and TRBJ1-5, with 8 bases lining up with TRBD1. This CDR3 has 16 residues. The ends lost 5 bases at V and 0 bases at J; junction bases unmatched: 6.

This clonotype has a handful of counts. V usage is TRBV19 and J usage is TRBJ1-2; D is possibly TRBD1 (6 bases). Germline V gene sequence: CDR1 LNHDA, CDR2 SQIVND (reference sequence). V shed 10 bases and J shed 4 bases, with 19 bases lying between them. This CDR3 has 14 residues. CDR3 region: CATSHGGRLYGYTF. DNA for the CDR3: TGTGCCACCTCCCATGGGGGCAGACTCTATGGCTACACCTTC. The full variable domain, completed using reference TRBV19 and TRBJ1-2, is DGGITQSPKYLFRKEGQNVTLSCEQNLNHDAMYWYRQDPGQGLRLIYYSQIVNDFQKGDIAEGYSVSREKKESFPLTVTSAQKNPTAFYLCATSHGGRLYGYTFGSGTRLTVV.

This clonotype was picked up a small number of times. The genes are TRBV10-3 and TRBJ2-1; TRBD2 might be the D (6 bases). This CDR3 has 14 residues. Germline lookup yields CDR1 ENHRY and CDR2 SYGVKD. V dropped 7 bases and J dropped 5 bases, with 15 bases sitting between them. CDR3 nucleotides: TGTGCCATCACCCCGGGGGATATCAACAATGAGCAGTTCTTC. Translated: CAITPGDINNEQFF.

The chain combines TRBV6-4 with TRBJ1-2, with TRBD1 identical over 9 bases. The junction had 9 bases not matched to a gene; V was cut back by 2 bases and J by 8 bases. In germline, CDR1 is MRHNA, CDR2 SNTAGT. This CDR3 spans 15 amino acids. The CDR3 nucleotides are TGTGCCAGCAGTGACACTCCACAGGGGGCGCAGGGCTACACCTTC. Protein product: CASSDTPQGAQGYTF.

This clonotype came up many times. V usage is TRBV7-9 and J usage is TRBJ1-1; D is unresolved. Trimming left V 3 bases short and J 0 bases short, with 5 bases between. CDR3 length: 13 amino acids. Germline V gives CDR1 SEHNR, CDR2 FQNEAQ (reference sequence). The CDR3 loop reads CASSFSMNTEAFF. The CDR3 DNA reads as TGTGCCAGCAGCTTTTCTATGAACACTGAAGCTTTCTTT.

The chain employs TRBV5-5 and TRBJ2-7; 7 bases fit TRBD1. The CDR3 runs 14 residues. With V trimmed by 4 bases and J by 5 bases, 9 bases remained unmatched. From germline, CDR1 is SGHKS and CDR2 YYEKEE (reference sequence). CDR3 sequence: CASSLGHTGDEQYF. In nucleotides, the CDR3 is TGTGCCAGCAGCCTCGGTCATACAGGGGACGAGCAGTACTTC.

The J gene is TRBJ2-5, the V gene TRBV10-3, with a tentative D call TRBD1 (5 bases). The CDR3 is made up of 15 amino acids. V was pared by 2 bases and J by 5 bases, with 15 bases between. The germline V gene encodes CDR1 ENHRY and CDR2 SYGVKD. The CDR3 DNA sequence: TGTGCCATCAGTGAGGGGGCAGCTAACCCGGAGACCCAGTACTTC. It is translated as CAISEGAANPETQYF.

The sample holds a few counts of this clonotype. CDR3 region: CASSQDSILAGGVTDTQYF. CDR3 in DNA: TGTGCCAGCAGCCAAGATTCGATCCTAGCGGGGGGCGTCACAGATACGCAGTATTTT. The rearrangement uses TRBV4-2 and TRBJ2-3; 11 bases map to TRBD2. The CDR3 length is 19 residues. The germline V gene encodes CDR1 LGHNA and CDR2 YNFKEQ. Trimming at V came to 0 bases and at J to 2 bases, leaving 10 bases not matched to a gene.

This clonotype was detected many times. The chain employs TRBV7-8 and TRBJ2-3; D gene uncertain. The CDR3 has 11 residues. V lost 8 bases, J lost 3 bases, and 6 bases lay in between. Germline V gives CDR1 SGHVS, CDR2 FQNEAQ. The CDR3 sequence is CASLNTDTQYF. DNA of the CDR3: TGTGCCAGCTTAAATACAGATACGCAGTATTTT.

The V and J genes are TRBV20-1 and TRBJ2-7; 8 positions agree with TRBD1. V lost 6 bases, J lost 7 bases, and 17 bases stayed unmatched. Per the germline V gene, CDR1 is DFQATT and CDR2 is SNEGSKA (reference sequence). The CDR3 contains 15 residues. CDR3 DNA sequence: TGCAGTGCCGACCCCGGGACAGGCCGTTTAGGGGAGCAGTACTTC. It codes for CSADPGTGRLGEQYF.

This chain connects TRBV4-3 to TRBJ1-4; D uncertain. The CDR3 loop spans 15 amino acids. Trimming took 7 bases from V and 0 from J, leaving 12 bases between them. CDR1 and CDR2 (germline): LGHNA, YSLEER. CDR3 protein: CASTAGSSTNEKLFF. Here the CDR3 DNA reads TGCGCCAGCACCGCCGGTAGTTCAACTAATGAAAAACTGTTTTTT.

The table lists this clonotype with a few counts. The V call is TRBV5-5, the J call TRBJ2-7; possible D gene TRBD1, 5 bases. The CDR3 totals 14 residues. Trimming removed 3 bases at V and 1 base at J, with 11 bases between. Germline CDR1 reads SGHKS; CDR2 reads YYEKEE (reference sequence). CDR3 sequence: CASSWGRDSYEQYF. Written as DNA, the CDR3 is TGTGCCAGCAGCTGGGGCAGGGATTCCTACGAGCAGTACTTC.

The table lists this clonotype with many counts. The chain carries TRBV27 and TRBJ1-2; 9 nucleotides line up with TRBD1. The CDR3 length is 13 residues. Germline V CDR1 and CDR2: MNHEY, SMNVEV (reference sequence). With 5 bases clipped from V and 8 bases from J, the junction kept 6 bases outside the gene matches. In DNA, the CDR3 is TGTGCCAGCAGTCTGACAGGGGGTCGCGGCTACACCTTC. Translation: CASSLTGGRGYTF.

This clonotype was detected only a few times. The gene calls are TRBV20-1 and TRBJ1-1; 10 positions match TRBD1. The ends lost 6 bases at V and 3 bases at J; junction bases unmatched: 7. From germline, CDR1 is DFQATT and CDR2 SNEGSKA (reference sequence). The CDR3 sequence is 14 residues long. This CDR3 is CSARQGASDTEAFF. The CDR3, as DNA: TGCAGTGCCAGACAGGGGGCGAGTGACACTGAAGCTTTCTTT.

The rearrangement joins TRBV27 to TRBJ1-1; weak D call: TRBD1 (6 bases). Germline-derived CDR1 and CDR2 are MNHEY and SMNVEV (reference sequence). The length of the CDR3 is 13 residues. Between the trimmed V and J ends, which lost 9 bases and 1 base, there was a span of 12 bases. The CDR3 DNA follows: TGTGCCAGTTCCTGGACAGAGAACACTGAAGCTTTCTTT. Amino acids: CASSWTENTEAFF.

In its sample, this clonotype was seen a few times. This chain uses TRBV12-5 with TRBJ2-3; D gene ambiguous. Per germline, CDR1 LGHNT and CDR2 FRNRAP. Trimming took 5 bases from V and 4 from J, leaving 10 bases between them. The CDR3 has 13 residues. The CDR3 DNA sequence: TGTGCTAGTGGTCCGGACGGACCAGATACGCAGTATTTT. This gives the protein CASGPDGPDTQYF.

The rearrangement joins TRBV7-9 to TRBJ2-1, with TRBD2 matching over 10 bases. Germline assignment: CDR1 SEHNR and CDR2 FQNEAQ (reference sequence). The V and J ends lost 4 bases and 2 bases, in that order; junction bases with no gene match: 2. The CDR3 has 15 amino acids. CDR3 amino acids: CASSSTSGAYNEQFF. CDR3 nucleotides: TGTGCCAGCAGCTCCACTAGCGGGGCCTACAATGAGCAGTTCTTC.

The CDR3 loop is CASSLPGGGYNEQFF. DNA for the CDR3: TGTGCCAGCAGTTTACCGGGCGGGGGGTACAATGAGCAGTTCTTC. The rearrangement joins TRBV27 to TRBJ2-1; 8 positions match TRBD2. CDR1 MNHEY and CDR2 SMNVEV come from the germline V gene (reference sequence). The ends lost 2 bases at V and 4 bases at J; junction bases unmatched: 4. The CDR3 loop spans 15 amino acids.

The chain employs TRBV6-5 and TRBJ1-1, with a possible D match to TRBD1 (5 bases). V was shortened by 6 bases and J by 7 bases, with 18 bases between the two germline ends. The germline CDR1 and CDR2 sequences are MNHEY and SVGAGI. This CDR3 spans 14 amino acids. The CDR3 sequence is CASREGNVVDEAFF. The CDR3 coding sequence is TGTGCCAGCAGAGAGGGGAACGTTGTTGATGAAGCTTTCTTT.

This clonotype showed up many times. This chain joins TRBV5-1 and TRBJ2-3; D remains ambiguous. Germline V gene sequence: CDR1 SGHRS, CDR2 YFSETQ. The CDR3 covers 16 residues. V was trimmed by 4 bases and J by 2 bases, leaving 17 bases between them. CDR3: CASSHQEIRATDTQYF. In nucleotides, the CDR3 is TGCGCCAGCAGCCATCAGGAGATTAGGGCCACAGATACGCAGTATTTT.

This clonotype was seen at least ten times. The gene calls are TRBV27 and TRBJ1-5; D is undetermined. The V and J ends lost 4 bases and 7 bases respectively, with 8 bases between them. CDR3 length equals 12 residues. Germline V gene lookup returns CDR1 MNHEY and CDR2 SMNVEV (reference sequence). CDR3 sequence (DNA): TGTGCCAGCAGTTCGACCGGACAGCCCCAGCATTTT. Protein: CASSSTGQPQHF.